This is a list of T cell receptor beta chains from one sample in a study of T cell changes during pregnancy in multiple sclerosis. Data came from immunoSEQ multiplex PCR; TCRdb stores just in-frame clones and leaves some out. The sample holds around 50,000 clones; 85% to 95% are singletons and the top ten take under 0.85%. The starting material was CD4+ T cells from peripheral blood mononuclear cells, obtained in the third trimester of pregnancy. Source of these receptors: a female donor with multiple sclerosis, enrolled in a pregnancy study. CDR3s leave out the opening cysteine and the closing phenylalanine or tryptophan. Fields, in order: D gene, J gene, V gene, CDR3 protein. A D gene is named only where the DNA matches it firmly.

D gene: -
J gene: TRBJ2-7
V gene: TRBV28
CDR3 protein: ASSQQRLDEQY

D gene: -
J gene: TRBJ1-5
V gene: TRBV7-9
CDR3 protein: ASSLTGGSNQPQH

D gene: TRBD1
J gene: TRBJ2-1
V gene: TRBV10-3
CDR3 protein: AISDHTGGSNEQF

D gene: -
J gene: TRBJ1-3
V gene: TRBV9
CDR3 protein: ASSPPGFGRNTIY

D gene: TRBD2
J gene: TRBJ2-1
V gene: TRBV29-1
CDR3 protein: SVRLALLSYNEQF

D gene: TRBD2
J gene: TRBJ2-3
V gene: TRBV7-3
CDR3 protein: ASSLLAGADTQY

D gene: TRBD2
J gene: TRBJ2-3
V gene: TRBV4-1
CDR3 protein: ASSQDGTSGSADTQY

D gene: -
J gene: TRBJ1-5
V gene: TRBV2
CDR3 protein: ASRGVTLNQPQH

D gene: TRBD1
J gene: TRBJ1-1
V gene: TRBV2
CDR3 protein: ASSNRGSTEAF

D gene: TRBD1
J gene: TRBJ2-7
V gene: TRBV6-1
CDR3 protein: ASSRDRGSYEQY

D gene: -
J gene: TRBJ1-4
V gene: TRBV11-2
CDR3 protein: ASSLAPFGRAGTNEKLF

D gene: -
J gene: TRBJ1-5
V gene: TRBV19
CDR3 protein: ASSNTGSNQPQH

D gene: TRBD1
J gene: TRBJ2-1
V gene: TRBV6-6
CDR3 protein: ASVDRGGYNEQF

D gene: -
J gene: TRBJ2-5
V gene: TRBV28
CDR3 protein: ASSLGWRGQY

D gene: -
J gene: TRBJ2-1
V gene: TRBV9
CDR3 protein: ASSVASSSRSGQF

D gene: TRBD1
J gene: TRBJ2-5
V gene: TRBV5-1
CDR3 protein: ASSQGQPQETQY

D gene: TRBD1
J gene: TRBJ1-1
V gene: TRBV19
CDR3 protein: ASSRTGWDTEAF

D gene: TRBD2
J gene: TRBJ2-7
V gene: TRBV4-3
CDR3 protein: ASSQEPAGGHEQY

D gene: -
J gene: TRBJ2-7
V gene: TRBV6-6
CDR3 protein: ASSQREGSYEQY

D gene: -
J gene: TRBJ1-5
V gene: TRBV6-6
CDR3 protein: ASSYLSDSNQPQH

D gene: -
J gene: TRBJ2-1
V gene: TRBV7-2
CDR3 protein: ASSLFGGNNEQF

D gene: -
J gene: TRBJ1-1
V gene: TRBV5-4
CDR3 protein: ASSLMGGMNTEAF

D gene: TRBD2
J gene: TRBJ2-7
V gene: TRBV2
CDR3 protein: ASSEGTSGPYEQY

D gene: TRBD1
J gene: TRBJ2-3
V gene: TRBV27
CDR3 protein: ASSTGTDYITDTQY

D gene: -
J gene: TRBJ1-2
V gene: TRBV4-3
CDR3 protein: ASSQDGANYGYT

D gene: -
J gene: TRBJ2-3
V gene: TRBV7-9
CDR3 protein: ASSFRAGATDTQY

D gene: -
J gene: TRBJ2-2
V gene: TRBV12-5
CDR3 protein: ASGLWRGPNTGELF

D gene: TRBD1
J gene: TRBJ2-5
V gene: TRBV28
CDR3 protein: ASMEGGVRFETQY

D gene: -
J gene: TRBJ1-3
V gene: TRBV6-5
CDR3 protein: ASNGLDSGNTIY

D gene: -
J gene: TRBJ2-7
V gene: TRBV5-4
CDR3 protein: ASSFSGASYEQY

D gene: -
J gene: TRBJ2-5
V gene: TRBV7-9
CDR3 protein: ASSKHGASEPETQY

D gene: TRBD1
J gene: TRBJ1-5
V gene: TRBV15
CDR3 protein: ATSREFGQGSNQPQH

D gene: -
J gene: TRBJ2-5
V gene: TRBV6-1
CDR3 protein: ASSRDRKETQY

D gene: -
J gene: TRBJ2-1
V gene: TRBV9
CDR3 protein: ASSGGTLGNNEQF

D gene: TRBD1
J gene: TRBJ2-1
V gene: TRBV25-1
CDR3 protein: ASSKTGLSSYNEQF

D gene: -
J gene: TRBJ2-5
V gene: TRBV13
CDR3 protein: ASSSPRGEWVETQY

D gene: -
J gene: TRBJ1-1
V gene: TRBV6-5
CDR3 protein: ASRPGQMNTEAF

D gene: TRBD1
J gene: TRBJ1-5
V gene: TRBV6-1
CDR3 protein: ASRKQGTNQPQH

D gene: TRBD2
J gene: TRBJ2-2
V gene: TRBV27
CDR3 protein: ASSLSPSGPTGELF

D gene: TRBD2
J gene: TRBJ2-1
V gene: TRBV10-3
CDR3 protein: AISAIGLAGGNEQF

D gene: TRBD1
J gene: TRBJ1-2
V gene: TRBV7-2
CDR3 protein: ASSLAGTGANYGYT

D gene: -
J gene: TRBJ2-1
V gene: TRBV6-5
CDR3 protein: ASSYGGGAYNEQF

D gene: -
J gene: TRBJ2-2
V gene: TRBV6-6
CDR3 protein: ASMDSAGELF

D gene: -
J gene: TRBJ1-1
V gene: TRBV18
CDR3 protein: ASSPAGNTEAF

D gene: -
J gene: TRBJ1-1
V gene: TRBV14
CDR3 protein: ASSQEIGVNTEAF

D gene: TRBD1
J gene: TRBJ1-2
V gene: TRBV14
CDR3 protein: ASSQARGQGFNYGYT

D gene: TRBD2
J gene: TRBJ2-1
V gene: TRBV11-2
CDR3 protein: ASSIGTSGNNEQF

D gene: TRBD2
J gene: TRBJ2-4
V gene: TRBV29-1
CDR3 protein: SVILGRDIQY

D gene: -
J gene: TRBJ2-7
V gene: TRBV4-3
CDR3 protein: ASSQGDFGAEQY

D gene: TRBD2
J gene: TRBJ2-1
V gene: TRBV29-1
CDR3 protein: SVSGRLYNEQF

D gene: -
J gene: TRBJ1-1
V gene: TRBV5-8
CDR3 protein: ASSPGHTNTEAF

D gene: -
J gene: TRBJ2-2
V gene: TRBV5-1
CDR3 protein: ASSLASGVNTGELF

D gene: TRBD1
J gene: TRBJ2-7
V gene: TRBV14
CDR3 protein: ASSWDSSYEQY

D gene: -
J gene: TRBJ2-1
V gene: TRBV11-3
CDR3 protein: ASSSYQGLDYPNEQF

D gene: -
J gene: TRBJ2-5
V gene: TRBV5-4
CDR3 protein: ASGDTNQETQY

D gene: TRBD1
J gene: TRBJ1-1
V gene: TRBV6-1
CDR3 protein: ASSDRGIGTEAF

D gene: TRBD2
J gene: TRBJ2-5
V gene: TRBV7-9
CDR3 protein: ASSLGTGSGKETQY

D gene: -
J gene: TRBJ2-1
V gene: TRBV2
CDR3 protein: ASSRRSGAGYNEQF

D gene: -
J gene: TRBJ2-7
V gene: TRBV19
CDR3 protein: ASSIRGSAYEQY